A single T cell receptor (beta chain) is shown here with its context. Its specificity is not known. This CDR3 is 15 amino acids long. The germline V gene has CDR1 LNHDA and CDR2 SQIVND (reference sequence). The germline V and J ends were trimmed by 5 bases and 1 base, with 12 bases remaining between them. The data were obtained in a study of shared clonotypes between healthy human individuals. Measured with immunoSEQ multiplex PCR; TCRdb has only the in-frame clones, and not every one. Of roughly 1 million clones in the sample, approximately 76% are singletons; the top ten hold about 1.5%. Whole-study results and caveats: Naive subsets typically showed greater estimated richness than memory subsets. Four donors had 5% to 6% of their naive CD4 clonotypes in common.

Sequenced input: memory CD4+ T cells sorted from blood. The subset is: CD45RA-negative fraction. The clonotype comes from a man younger than 35 in good health. This sequence joins TRBV19 and TRBJ2-1, with a possible D match to TRBD2 (6 bases). The CDR3 bases are TGTGCCAGTAGTCCCAGACTAGGATCCTACAATGAGCAGTTCTTC. The encoded protein is CASSPRLGSYNEQFF. The whole variable domain, filled in from reference TRBV19 and TRBJ2-1, reads DGGITQSPKYLFRKEGQNVTLSCEQNLNHDAMYWYRQDPGQGLRLIYYSQIVNDFQKGDIAEGYSVSREKKESFPLTVTSAQKNPTAFYLCASSPRLGSYNEQFFGPGTRLTVL.